This TCR beta chain was obtained from a study of cytomegalovirus exposure and HLA in healthy donors. General study points: It was 150 or so TCR beta chains that were listed as cytomegalovirus-associated. Evidence from a later analysis indicated that most CMV-associated TCR beta chains looked HLA-restricted.

A multiplex PCR was run with 60 Vbeta primers and 13 Jbeta primers. Some clones are missing from TCRdb's copy, which holds only in-frame ones; the method was immunoSEQ multiplex PCR. The sample has about 130,000 clones; around 71% are singletons. Donors were nominally healthy when sampled, though unrecorded immune exposures were likely. This clone has more than one count but fewer than ten. The antigen is not known. Source material: PBMCs. The TCR originated in a woman aged 55 to 70 in good health and CMV-seropositive.

CDR3 amino acids: CASRLGGSGNTIYF. In DNA, the CDR3 is TGCGCCAGCAGGCTCGGGGGGTCCGGAAACACCATATATTTT. The chain combines TRBV5-1 with TRBJ1-3; maybe TRBD1 (5 bases). CDR1 and CDR2 from the germline V gene are SGHRS and YFSETQ. The CDR3 covers 14 residues. Trimming removed 5 bases from V and 4 bases from J, with 13 bases in between.